A single sample is the source of the 30 T cell receptor beta chains below, sequenced in a study of graft-versus-host responses after intestinal transplantation. The data were produced by immunoSEQ multiplex PCR, yet TCRdb's version contains in-frame clones alone and is incomplete. The sample yields under 100,000 clones, about 94% seen once. What these receptors recognize is not known. Sequencing was performed on unstimulated CD4+ T cells sorted from spleen or lymph node cells, taken before transplant. All receptors derive from a human donor who was the organ donor for an intestinal transplant.

The CDR3 coding sequence is TGTGCCAGTAGTATAACGGGGGACGTGAACACTGAAGCTTTCTTT. This codes for CASSITGDVNTEAFF. The chain combines TRBV19 with TRBJ1-1; TRBD1 is a possible D gene (5 bases). The CDR3 sequence is 15 residues long. V lost 2 bases and J lost 0, with 10 bases in between. Germline V gene sequence: CDR1 LNHDA, CDR2 SQIVND (reference sequence).

This chain links TRBV7-9 with TRBJ1-1; no reliable D call. CDR3 length: 15 residues. CDR1 is SEHNR, CDR2 FQNEAQ, per germline (reference sequence). Trimming stripped 1 base from V and 4 bases from J, with 13 bases between. The chain's CDR3 is CASSLGGERSTEAFF. The CDR3, as DNA: TGTGCCAGCAGCTTAGGCGGGGAGAGGAGCACTGAAGCTTTCTTT.

The chain employs TRBV5-4 and TRBJ2-3, with 10 positions matching TRBD2. The V segment lost 2 bases and the J segment 4 bases; nucleotides outside the gene matches: 7. The germline gives CDR1 SGHNT, CDR2 YYREEE (reference sequence). The CDR3 runs to 16 residues. The chain's CDR3 is CASSFPLAGEADTQYF. The DNA of the CDR3 is TGTGCCAGCAGCTTTCCCCTAGCGGGGGAGGCAGATACGCAGTATTTT. Together with reference TRBV5-4 and TRBJ2-3, the CDR3 gives the full variable domain: ETGVTQSPTHLIKTRGQQVTLRCSSQSGHNTVSWYQQALGQGPQFIFQYYREEENGRGNFPPRFSGLQFPNYSSELNVNALELDDSALYLCASSFPLAGEADTQYFGPGTRLTVL.

This chain links TRBV6-5 with TRBJ1-6; D not resolved. Germline V lookup: CDR1 MNHEY, CDR2 SVGAGI. Trimming stripped 0 bases from V and 10 bases from J, with 16 bases between. CDR3 length: 16 amino acids. Written as DNA, the CDR3 is TGTGCCAGCAGTTACTCGATTGACGTTGGCGCATCACCCCTCCACTTT. Its translation: CASSYSIDVGASPLHF.

The chain combines TRBV12-5 with TRBJ1-2, with TRBD1 matching over 8 bases. J gave up 4 bases and V 5 bases, and 6 bases lay outside the gene matches. The CDR3 runs 14 residues. Germline lookup yields CDR1 LGHNT and CDR2 FRNRAP. DNA of the CDR3: TGTGCTAGTGGTCCAGGGGGCGAGGGCTATGGCTACACCTTC. This encodes CASGPGGEGYGYTF.

The gene calls are TRBV5-1 and TRBJ1-1, with D unresolved. CDR1 SGHRS and CDR2 YFSETQ come from the germline V gene. CDR3 length: 14 amino acids. The ends were cut back, 2 bases at V and 1 base at J, with 9 bases in the middle. The CDR3 DNA sequence: TGCGCCAGCAGCTTAGAGGGAGGGAACACTGAAGCTTTCTTT. Encoded protein: CASSLEGGNTEAFF.

The chain combines TRBV28 with TRBJ1-4; D gene uncertain. V was shortened by 6 bases and J by 7 bases, with 9 bases between the two germline ends. Germline V CDR1 and CDR2: MDHEN, SYDVKM. The CDR3 extends over 12 amino acids. The CDR3 protein is CASSSETEKLFF. The CDR3 DNA reads TGTGCCAGCAGCTCGGAAACTGAAAAACTGTTTTTT. The whole variable domain, filled in from reference TRBV28 and TRBJ1-4, reads DVKVTQSSRYLVKRTGEKVFLECVQDMDHENMFWYRQDPGLGLRLIYFSYDVKMKEKGDIPEGYSVSREKKERFSLILESASTNQTSMYLCASSSETEKLFFGSGTQLSVL.

The chain carries TRBV21-1 and TRBJ2-2; the D segment call TRBD2 is taken from the table without a DNA check. TRBV21-1 is a known pseudogene. The CDR3 is 20 amino acids. CDR3 nucleotide sequence: TGTGCCAGCAGCACGGGGCGGGGTTCGAGCTTCTATCGGGAGACCGGGGAGCTGTTTTTT. Amino acid sequence: CASSTGRGSSFYRETGELFF.

This clone was picked up one time. The chain carries TRBV5-4 and TRBJ1-2; TRBD1 aligns across 8 bases. The junction had 2 bases not matched to a gene; V was cut back by 4 bases and J by 0 bases. The germline V gene has CDR1 SGHNT and CDR2 YYREEE (reference sequence). The CDR3 loop spans 14 amino acids. The CDR3 here is CASSGQGANYGYTF. The CDR3, as DNA: TGTGCCAGCAGCGGACAGGGCGCTAACTATGGCTACACCTTC.

The CDR3 region has the DNA TGTGCCAGCAACCGACTACAGGGGGGCTTGGACGAGCAGTACTTC. Translating it yields CASNRLQGGLDEQYF. The chain employs TRBV6-1 and TRBJ2-7; 8 bases are a match to TRBD1. V lost 7 bases to trimming and J lost 5 bases; unmatched junction nucleotides: 13. Germline loops: CDR1 MNHNS, CDR2 SASEGT. The CDR3 is 15 residues long.

The chain has TRBV12-5 and TRBJ2-3; D may be TRBD2 (6 bases). V lost 3 bases, J lost 0 bases, and 19 bases lay in between. CDR3 length: 18 residues. The germline V gene encodes CDR1 LGHNT and CDR2 FRNRAP. Written as DNA, the CDR3 is TGTGCTAGTGGTTTTCCGATGCGGGGACCATCTAGCACAGATACGCAGTATTTT. It is translated as CASGFPMRGPSSTDTQYF.

CDR3 DNA sequence: TGCGCCAGCAGCCAAGCCAGGTACACTGAAGCTTTCTTT. Protein product: CASSQARYTEAFF. This chain links TRBV4-3 with TRBJ1-1; the D is unclear. CDR3 length: 13 residues. CDR1 and CDR2 (germline): LGHNA, YSLEER. V dropped 1 base and J dropped 3 bases, with 6 bases sitting between them.

This chain connects TRBV28 to TRBJ2-7; D is undetermined. V gave up 10 bases and J gave up 2 bases, with 15 bases separating them. The CDR3 is 13 residues long. The germline V gene has CDR1 MDHEN and CDR2 SYDVKM. CDR3 nucleotide sequence: TGTGCCACCAAGAATACAACACCCTACGAGCAGTACTTC. Encoded protein: CATKNTTPYEQYF.

The chain joins TRBV7-3 to TRBJ2-3; D gene uncertain. The ends were cut back, 4 bases at V and 0 bases at J, with 14 bases in the middle. The CDR3 totals 16 residues. Germline V gene lookup returns CDR1 SGHTA and CDR2 FQGTGA. CDR3 bases: TGTGCCAGCAGCTCACCCGAGACACCGAGCACAGATACGCAGTATTTT. Amino acids: CASSSPETPSTDTQYF.

The chain carries TRBV25-1 and TRBJ2-2; D is possibly TRBD2 (6 bases). Trimming left V 5 bases short and J 7 bases short, with 20 bases between. Germline CDR1 reads MGHDK; CDR2 reads SYGVNS. CDR3 length: 16 amino acids. In nucleotides, the CDR3 is TGTGCCAGCAGTTCCCACTCGGGACTCTGGGACGGGGAGCTGTTTTTT. Protein: CASSSHSGLWDGELFF.

This sequence joins TRBV6-6 and TRBJ1-1; 7 nucleotides line up with TRBD1. Trimming at V came to 5 bases and at J to 1 base, leaving 7 bases not matched to a gene. The CDR3 spans 15 residues. Germline V gene data show CDR1 as MNHNY and CDR2 as SVGAGI (reference sequence). DNA of the CDR3: TGTGCCAGCAGTACGCAGGGACAGTCGAACACTGAAGCTTTCTTT. It specifies CASSTQGQSNTEAFF.

The rearrangement links TRBV5-1 to TRBJ1-6; perhaps TRBD1 as D (6 bases). Germline lookup yields CDR1 SGHRS and CDR2 YFSETQ. V was trimmed by 5 bases and J by 7 bases, leaving 10 bases between them. The CDR3 sequence is 13 residues long. DNA of the CDR3: TGCGCCAGCAGTTTAGGGGGGAATTCACCCCTCCACTTT. It is translated as CASSLGGNSPLHF. The whole variable domain, remainder taken from reference TRBV5-1 and TRBJ1-6, is KAGVTQTPRYLIKTRGQQVTLSCSPISGHRSVSWYQQTPGQGLQFLFEYFSETQRNKGNFPGRFSGRQFSNSRSEMNVSTLELGDSALYLCASSLGGNSPLHFGNGTRLTVT.

The CDR3, as DNA: TGTGCCAGCTCACCCTTTAGGATCGATGCAACTAATGAAAAACTGTTTTTT. It codes for CASSPFRIDATNEKLFF. This rearrangement joins TRBV18 to TRBJ1-4, with D unclear. Looked up from germline, CDR1 is KGHSH and CDR2 is LQKENI. The ends were cut back, 3 bases at V and 0 bases at J, with 14 bases in the middle. This CDR3 is built from 17 residues.

CDR3 sequence: CASSPPGTGGNYGYTF. The CDR3, as DNA: TGCGCCAGCAGCCCACCAGGGACAGGAGGAAACTATGGCTACACCTTC. V usage is TRBV4-1 and J usage is TRBJ1-2; 8 bases fit TRBD1. In germline, CDR1 is MGHRA, CDR2 YSYEKL. Trimming took 4 bases from V and 2 from J; bases not matched to a gene: 9. This CDR3 contains 16 residues.

The chain recombines TRBV7-2 with TRBJ2-5, with D unresolved. V was cut by 1 base and J by 4 bases, with 10 bases left in between. The CDR3 is 14 amino acids. Germline V CDR1 and CDR2: SGHTA, FQGNSA. In DNA form, the CDR3 reads TGTGCCAGCAGCTTAGAATTGAACCGAGAGACCCAGTACTTC. Translation: CASSLELNRETQYF.

The gene calls are TRBV7-9 and TRBJ2-1; 7 bases map to TRBD2. J gave up 7 bases and V 7 bases, and 13 bases lay outside the gene matches. This CDR3 contains 15 residues. Germline V lookup: CDR1 SEHNR, CDR2 FQNEAQ (reference sequence). CDR3 amino acids: CASTPSVREGNEQFF. CDR3 DNA: TGTGCCAGCACTCCAAGTGTGAGGGAGGGGAATGAGCAGTTCTTC. The whole variable domain, filled in from reference TRBV7-9 and TRBJ2-1, reads DTGVSQNPRHKITKRGQNVTFRCDPISEHNRLYWYRQTLGQGPEFLTYFQNEAQLEKSRLLSDRFSAERPKGSFSTLEIQRTEQGDSAMYLCASTPSVREGNEQFFGPGTRLTVL.

CDR3 DNA sequence: TGTGCCAGCTCGGAAGGGACAGGCTTAGATACGCAGTATTTT. This sequence encodes CASSEGTGLDTQYF. The chain combines TRBV18 with TRBJ2-3; 8 positions agree with TRBD1. CDR1 and CDR2 from the germline V gene are KGHSH and LQKENI. The CDR3 contains 14 residues. Trimming removed 6 bases from V and 5 bases from J; junction bases left unmatched: 7. Full variable domain (remainder filled in from reference TRBV18 and TRBJ2-3): NAGVMQNPRHLVRRRGQEARLRCSPMKGHSHVYWYRQLPEEGLKFMVYLQKENIIDESGMPKERFSAEFPKEGPSILRIQQVVRGDSAAYFCASSEGTGLDTQYFGPGTRLTVL.

This chain uses TRBV6-1 with TRBJ1-2; D gene unclear. Trimming took 1 base from V and 1 from J, leaving 13 bases between them. The germline gives CDR1 MNHNS, CDR2 SASEGT. The CDR3 loop spans 16 amino acids. CDR3 sequence reads: CASSEGGSQNNYGYTF. CDR3 bases: TGTGCCAGCAGTGAAGGCGGCAGCCAGAATAACTATGGCTACACCTTC.

The V call is TRBV6-4, the J call TRBJ2-3; D remains ambiguous. CDR3 length: 11 residues. From germline, CDR1 is MRHNA and CDR2 SNTAGT. The V end was cut by 2 bases, the J end by 9 bases, with 6 bases between. The CDR3 DNA sequence: TGTGCCAGCAGTGACGGCCCCACGCAGTATTTT. Its protein product is CASSDGPTQYF.

This clone was detected only once. The V call is TRBV19, the J call TRBJ2-7, with a tentative D call TRBD1 (6 bases). Germline CDR1 is LNHDA and CDR2 is SQIVND (reference sequence). Trimming pared 5 bases from V and 3 bases from J, leaving 11 bases between. This CDR3 is built from 13 residues. CDR3 nucleotides: TGTGCCAGTAGTCTTGACAGGTACTACGAGCAGTACTTC. This encodes CASSLDRYYEQYF.

This rearrangement joins TRBV19 to TRBJ1-2, with 9 positions matching TRBD1. The J segment lost 2 bases and the V segment lost 2 bases, leaving 3 bases of the junction unmatched. This CDR3 contains 15 residues. Germline CDR1 reads LNHDA; CDR2 reads SQIVND (reference sequence). Here the CDR3 reads CASSISTGGNYGYTF. CDR3 nucleotide sequence: TGTGCCAGTAGTATAAGCACAGGGGGCAACTATGGCTACACCTTC.

This chain joins TRBV5-4 and TRBJ2-4; TRBD2 agrees at 8 bases. The CDR3 spans 17 residues. Germline CDR1 is SGHNT and CDR2 is YYREEE (reference sequence). Losses at the gene ends were 0 bases for V and 1 base for J; bases not matched to a gene: 6. CDR3 residues: CASSLVGGGYAKNIQYF. The CDR3 DNA follows: TGTGCCAGCAGCTTGGTTGGCGGGGGGTACGCCAAAAACATTCAGTACTTC.

This chain links TRBV6-6 with TRBJ1-1, with 8 bases that match TRBD1. With 5 bases clipped from V and 1 base from J, the junction kept 3 bases outside the gene matches. The CDR3 spans 14 residues. CDR1 is MNHNY, CDR2 SVGAGI, per germline (reference sequence). DNA of the CDR3: TGTGCCAGCAGTCATACAGGGGGGAACACTGAAGCTTTCTTT. It codes for CASSHTGGNTEAFF.

The chain uses TRBV6-1 and TRBJ1-3; D might be TRBD1 (5 bases). Germline V CDR1 and CDR2: MNHNS, SASEGT. Trimming took 3 bases from V and 3 from J, leaving 9 bases between them. This CDR3 is built from 14 residues. CDR3 in DNA: TGTGCCAGCAGTGATGTAGGGGTTGGAAACACCATATATTTT. Translation: CASSDVGVGNTIYF.

The chain combines TRBV5-1 with TRBJ2-2, with D possibly TRBD2 on 6 matching bases. Germline V gene data show CDR1 as SGHRS and CDR2 as YFSETQ. V lost 0 bases and J 3 bases, leaving 12 bases between the germline ends. CDR3 size: 16 residues. DNA for the CDR3: TGCGCCAGCAGCTTGGTTGGGGGGATCGACACCGGGGAGCTGTTTTTT. Translating gives CASSLVGGIDTGELFF.